This T cell receptor (beta chain) was sequenced in a study of CD8 T cells in ankylosing spondylitis. This clonotype was seen a handful of times. Antigen unknown. General study results and limits: The study identified a TCR beta motif of about eight highly homologous variants that appeared characteristic of ankylosing spondylitis blood. Matched ankylosing spondylitis synovial fluid reportedly contained a significantly enriched population of disease-linked clones. Some motif variants had been reported before (in reactive arthritis synovial fluid and blood). Clones linked with disease were CD8+ and fairly uncommon in the peripheral blood.

Preparation of TCR beta libraries was done by quantitative 5'-RACE with molecular barcodes. Each CDR3 protein is one row after TCRdb ran MiXCR on the 5' RACE reads. The sample has 100,000 to 150,000 distinct CDR3 sequences, about 15% seen once. Trimming pared 3 bases from V and 0 bases from J, leaving 17 bases between. This CDR3 has 17 residues. Germline values: CDR1 MNHEY, CDR2 SMNVEV (reference sequence). The sequence came from a male donor with ankylosing spondylitis. The J gene is TRBJ1-2, the V gene TRBV27, with D unresolved. The sample comprised blood, either unsorted or a sorted T cell fraction (not recorded which). The CDR3 sequence is CASSLSPLGVANYGYTF. The CDR3 nucleotides read TGTGCCAGCAGTTTGAGCCCTCTTGGGGTTGCTAACTATGGCTACACCTTC.